This T cell receptor (beta chain) originates from a study of T cell clones after liver transplantation. On the study more broadly: Third-party-reactive TCRbeta sequences from pre-transplant mixed lymphocyte reactions served as antigen-independent comparators. Apart from three HCV-positive recipients, transplants were for non-autoimmune, non-viral reasons. Tolerance: complete withdrawal held at least one year, liver enzymes staying within twice normal. General observations from the study: The donor-reactive repertoire was only partly measurable in a couple of subjects, lacking donor cells.

In the case of this clone: Its antigen is as yet unknown.

The assay was immunoSEQ multiplex PCR, and TCRdb's table has in-frame clones only and misses some. This table holds 70,000 to 85,000 clones, 75% to 85% found once. The germline V and J ends were trimmed by 3 bases and 5 bases, with 11 bases remaining between them. CDR1 is SGHRS, CDR2 YFSETQ, per germline. This CDR3 has 13 amino acids. The V and J genes are TRBV5-1 and TRBJ2-5; a possible D gene is TRBD2 (6 bases). The material was CD4+ T cells from blood, obtained before liver transplant. This receptor was taken from a human donor who received a liver transplant. The CDR3 region is CASSSTSSETQYF. In DNA form, the CDR3 reads TGCGCCAGCAGCTCGACTAGTTCTGAGACCCAGTACTTC.